This T cell receptor (beta chain) was identified during a study of CD8 T cells in Susac syndrome. Losses at the gene ends were 1 base for V and 1 base for J; bases not matched to a gene: 2. This CDR3 has 15 amino acids. Germline-derived CDR1 and CDR2 are ENHRY and SYGVKD. It was with random hexamers that roughly 0.45 to 1 ug RNA was reverse transcribed. TCRdb ran MiXCR on the immunoSEQ multiplex PCR reads and lists one entry per CDR3 protein. The table shows roughly 200,000 distinct CDR3 sequences, with almost 96% occurring only once. The sample consisted of CD4+ T cells from PBMCs. The chain combines TRBV10-3 with TRBJ2-7, with 9 positions matching TRBD2. This receptor was identified in a human donor with multiple sclerosis. CDR3 DNA: TGTGCCATCAGTGAGTGGCTAGCGGGATCCTACGAGCAGTACTTC. This sequence encodes CAISEWLAGSYEQYF.